These 4 T cell receptor beta chains originate from one sample sequenced in a study of blood T cell repertoires in COVID-19. Method: immunoSEQ multiplex PCR; TCRdb's copy keeps in-frame clones and lacks some. This table holds about half a million clones, 85% to 90% found once. Sequencing input: peripheral blood. The source of these receptors is a man aged 18-30 years with COVID-19, enrolled during active disease.

The chain joins TRBV25-1 to TRBJ2-7; D perhaps matches TRBD1 (6 bases). Germline loops: CDR1 MGHDK, CDR2 SYGVNS. The length of the CDR3 is 14 residues. The V end was cut by 4 bases, the J end by 2 bases, with 12 bases between. The CDR3 region is CASSGPGHTYEQYF. In DNA, the CDR3 is TGTGCCAGCAGTGGCCCGGGACACACCTACGAGCAGTACTTC.

This clone was seen once. The rearrangement uses TRBV6-5 and TRBJ2-7; D might be TRBD2 (6 bases). The CDR3 loop spans 14 amino acids. Trimming left V 6 bases short and J 2 bases short, with 14 bases between. Germline values: CDR1 MNHEY, CDR2 SVGAGI. The CDR3 sequence is CASSRPSAPYEQYF. In nucleotides, the CDR3 is TGTGCCAGCAGCCGGCCTAGCGCACCCTACGAGCAGTACTTC.

The rearrangement joins TRBV14 to TRBJ2-5, with TRBD2 matching 8 bases. The J segment lost 1 base and the V segment lost 2 bases, leaving 6 bases of the junction unmatched. This CDR3 spans 16 amino acids. Germline values: CDR1 SGHDN, CDR2 FVKESK. CDR3 bases: TGTGCCAGCAGCCAATTAACGGGGGGGGTCCAAGAGACCCAGTACTTC. It encodes CASSQLTGGVQETQYF.

The CDR3 nucleotides are TGTGCCAGCAGCCAAGGTCTATCTAGCGGGGGAGATACGCAGTATTTT. Encoded protein: CASSQGLSSGGDTQYF. The rearrangement uses TRBV3-1 (or the pseudogene TRBV3-2) and TRBJ2-3; 10 nucleotides line up with TRBD2. V shed 1 base and J 5 bases; nucleotides not matched to a gene: 6. Germline V CDR1 and CDR2: LGHDT, YNNKEL (reference sequence). CDR3 length: 16 residues.